Listed here are 24 T cell receptor beta chains from one sample, sequenced in a study of cytomegalovirus exposure and HLA in healthy donors. The PCR was carried out with 60 Vbeta primers and 13 Jbeta primers. Sequencing used immunoSEQ multiplex PCR; TCRdb keeps in-frame clones, though not all of them. The table includes about 200,000 clones, 85% detected once. The sample comprised PBMCs. These receptor sequences come from a woman between 50 and 59 years old in good health and CMV-seronegative.

This clone was picked up one time. Other nucleotide sequences in the sample specify the same CDR3. The chain carries TRBV28 and TRBJ2-7, with TRBD1 as a possible D gene (6 bases). Germline CDR1 reads MDHEN; CDR2 reads SYDVKM. V was pared by 5 bases and J by 2 bases, with 10 bases between. This CDR3 contains 13 residues. The CDR3: CASSLQGPYEQYF. CDR3 nucleotides: TGTGCCAGCAGTCTACAGGGACCCTACGAGCAGTACTTC.

This clone appeared a single time. The chain joins TRBV28 to TRBJ1-6; D is unclear. V was clipped by 4 bases and J by 7 bases, with 8 bases between them. Germline CDR1 MDHEN, CDR2 SYDVKM. The CDR3 runs to 13 residues. The chain's CDR3 is CASSSVRNSPLHF. For the CDR3, the DNA is TGTGCCAGCAGTTCCGTCAGAAATTCACCCCTCCACTTT.

This clone was picked up one time. CDR3 nucleotide sequence: TGTGCCAGCAGCCGGGATCAGCCCCAGCATTTT. The encoded protein is CASSRDQPQHF. The chain employs TRBV28 and TRBJ1-5; D unclear. CDR3 length: 11 residues. The V end lost 6 bases, the J end lost 5 bases, and 5 bases lay between the germline ends. CDR1 is MDHEN, CDR2 SYDVKM, per germline. The full variable domain, completed using reference TRBV28 and TRBJ1-5, is DVKVTQSSRYLVKRTGEKVFLECVQDMDHENMFWYRQDPGLGLRLIYFSYDVKMKEKGDIPEGYSVSREKKERFSLILESASTNQTSMYLCASSRDQPQHFGDGTRLSIL.

The V call is TRBV27, the J call TRBJ1-1; D is unclear. This CDR3 contains 16 residues. Deletions cut 2 bases from V and 9 bases from J, with 22 bases between. Germline V gene data show CDR1 as MNHEY and CDR2 as SMNVEV (reference sequence). The CDR3: CASSLLSLRDGGKAFF. As DNA, the CDR3 is TGTGCCAGCAGTTTACTCTCACTGAGGGATGGAGGAAAAGCTTTCTTT.

The rearrangement joins TRBV19 to TRBJ2-7; 9 bases are shared with TRBD1. The CDR3 is 14 amino acids. V shed 5 bases, J shed 4 bases, and the junction held 6 bases outside the gene matches. Germline V lookup: CDR1 LNHDA, CDR2 SQIVND (reference sequence). The CDR3 spells CASSYRDRAYEQYF. In nucleotides, the CDR3 is TGTGCCAGTAGTTACCGGGACAGGGCGTACGAGCAGTACTTC.

The chain carries TRBV5-1 and TRBJ2-1; no definite D call. The CDR3 is made up of 15 amino acids. Looked up from germline, CDR1 is SGHRS and CDR2 is YFSETQ. V lost 0 bases and J lost 3, with 10 bases in between. CDR3 DNA: TGCGCCAGCAGCTTGGGAGATCGGAGCTACAATGAGCAGTTCTTC. Protein sequence: CASSLGDRSYNEQFF.

The chain couples TRBV27 to TRBJ2-7; 8 bases are shared with TRBD1. The CDR3 has 17 amino acids. V was pared by 6 bases and J by 3 bases, with 16 bases of the junction left unmatched. In germline, CDR1 is MNHEY, CDR2 SMNVEV (reference sequence). The CDR3 loop is CASSLALGTGFFYEQYF. CDR3 bases: TGTGCCAGCAGCCTTGCCTTGGGGACAGGTTTTTTCTACGAGCAGTACTTC.

This rearrangement joins TRBV9 to TRBJ2-7; no definite D call. Between the trimmed V and J ends, which lost 0 bases and 2 bases, there was a span of 12 bases. CDR1 is SGDLS, CDR2 YYNGEE, per germline. The CDR3 covers 15 residues. The CDR3 here is CASSVASGSAYEQYF. The DNA for the CDR3 is TGTGCCAGCAGCGTAGCTAGTGGGTCTGCCTACGAGCAGTACTTC.

The chain employs TRBV11-2 and TRBJ2-5, with 10 bases aligning to TRBD2. V was pared by 6 bases and J by 5 bases, with 9 bases of the junction left unmatched. The CDR3 covers 15 residues. The germline V gene has CDR1 SGHAT and CDR2 FQNNGV. The DNA for the CDR3 is TGTGCCAGCAGTTTCGGGACTAGCGAGGCGGAGACCCAGTACTTC. Protein product: CASSFGTSEAETQYF.

This chain links TRBV15 with TRBJ1-4; 11 bases match TRBD1. J lost 5 bases, V lost 1 base, and 9 bases had no gene match. The CDR3 has 18 residues. Germline CDR1 is LNHNV and CDR2 is YYDKDF (reference sequence). CDR3 region: CATSRVIGDRGENEKLFF. The CDR3 DNA is TGTGCCACCAGCAGAGTGATCGGGGACAGGGGGGAAAATGAAAAACTGTTTTTT.

The chain employs TRBV10-3 and TRBJ2-4; D gene uncertain. The CDR3 runs to 15 residues. The germline V gene encodes CDR1 ENHRY and CDR2 SYGVKD. V was shortened by 3 bases and J by 0 bases, with 9 bases between the two germline ends. CDR3 region: CAISDPSLAKNIQYF. As DNA, the CDR3 is TGTGCCATCAGTGACCCCTCTCTAGCCAAAAACATTCAGTACTTC.

The rearrangement joins TRBV28 to TRBJ2-7; 8 positions match TRBD1. Per the germline V gene, CDR1 is MDHEN and CDR2 is SYDVKM. V shed 8 bases, J shed 6 bases, and the junction held 12 bases outside the gene matches. The CDR3 is 14 residues long. DNA of the CDR3: TGTGCCAGCTTAAACTCCTGGACAGGGTTCGAGCAGTACTTC. It translates to CASLNSWTGFEQYF. Together with reference TRBV28 and TRBJ2-7, the CDR3 gives the full variable domain: DVKVTQSSRYLVKRTGEKVFLECVQDMDHENMFWYRQDPGLGLRLIYFSYDVKMKEKGDIPEGYSVSREKKERFSLILESASTNQTSMYLCASLNSWTGFEQYFGPGTRLTVT.

The rearrangement joins TRBV14 to TRBJ2-1; TRBD1 matches 7 bases. The CDR3 extends over 18 amino acids. Germline V gene lookup returns CDR1 SGHDN and CDR2 FVKESK. J gave up 4 bases and V 3 bases, and 15 bases lay outside the gene matches. In DNA form, the CDR3 reads TGTGCCAGCAGCCACGCCCGGGGTGGGACAGTCAGATACAATGAGCAGTTCTTC. It encodes CASSHARGGTVRYNEQFF.

The chain carries TRBV9 and TRBJ2-1; TRBD1 agrees at 8 bases. CDR1 is SGDLS, CDR2 YYNGEE, per germline. The ends lost 4 bases at V and 5 bases at J; junction bases unmatched: 8. The CDR3 covers 15 residues. CDR3 amino acids: CASSPGQGADNEQFF. DNA of the CDR3: TGTGCCAGCAGCCCCGGACAGGGTGCCGACAATGAGCAGTTCTTC.

The chain employs TRBV11-2 and TRBJ2-3; D possibly corresponds to TRBD2 (6 bases). The germline gives CDR1 SGHAT, CDR2 FQNNGV. CDR3 length: 15 residues. V gave up 5 bases and J gave up 1 base, with 13 bases separating them. The CDR3 nucleotides read TGTGCCAGCAGCCCTTTTGGAGGGGGCACAGATACGCAGTATTTT. Translation gives CASSPFGGGTDTQYF.

The gene calls are TRBV7-2 and TRBJ2-1; the D gene is possibly TRBD2 (6 bases). Trimming took 2 bases from V and 7 from J, leaving 15 bases between them. The CDR3 totals 15 residues. From germline, CDR1 is SGHTA and CDR2 FQGNSA. The CDR3 DNA reads as TGTGCCAGCAGCTTACTTGAAGGCGGGGTAAATGAGCAGTTCTTC. Its protein is CASSLLEGGVNEQFF.

This chain's CDR3 is CASSLAAGVPQQYF. The CDR3 DNA follows: TGTGCCAGCAGTTTGGCAGCGGGAGTTCCGCAGCAGTACTTC. This sequence joins TRBV28 and TRBJ2-7, with TRBD2 identical over 8 bases. CDR1 and CDR2 (germline): MDHEN, SYDVKM. V trimming: 3 bases; J trimming: 8 bases; junction bases outside the gene matches: 9. The CDR3 has 14 amino acids.

A few counts support this clone. The chain uses TRBV30 and TRBJ2-3, with unresolved D. The germline V gene has CDR1 GTSNPN and CDR2 SVGIG (reference sequence). The CDR3 runs 14 residues. V was trimmed by 0 bases and J by 4 bases, leaving 11 bases between them. CDR3 nucleotides: TGTGCCTGGAGTGTAGCCAGGCTGTCAGATACGCAGTATTTT. It yields the protein CAWSVARLSDTQYF.

The CDR3 bases are TGTGCCAGCTCACCACTGGTTGGAGGGACGGGTTACAATGAGCAGTTCTTC. As protein: CASSPLVGGTGYNEQFF. J is TRBJ2-1 and V is TRBV18; D perhaps matches TRBD2 (6 bases). The germline V and J ends were trimmed by 1 base and 4 bases, with 17 bases remaining between them. From germline, CDR1 is KGHSH and CDR2 LQKENI. This CDR3 contains 17 residues.

The gene calls are TRBV4-1 and TRBJ2-1; 8 bases are a match to TRBD1. V lost 4 bases to trimming and J lost 8 bases; unmatched junction nucleotides: 10. Germline CDR1 and CDR2: MGHRA and YSYEKL. CDR3 length: 15 residues. The CDR3 bases are TGCGCCAGCAGCCCCCGTACAGGGGGTCTCGATGAGCAGTTCTTC. It encodes CASSPRTGGLDEQFF.

V gene TRBV6-5 combines with J gene TRBJ1-2; possible D gene TRBD1, 5 bases. Germline values: CDR1 MNHEY, CDR2 SVGAGI. The CDR3 runs to 15 residues. Trimming stripped 2 bases from V and 6 bases from J, with 16 bases between. The CDR3: CASSYIPAGFDGYTF. The CDR3 nucleotides read TGTGCCAGCAGTTACATACCGGCAGGGTTCGATGGCTACACCTTC.

This chain links TRBV18 with TRBJ1-1; D is undetermined. The CDR3 spans 15 residues. CDR1 is KGHSH, CDR2 LQKENI, per germline. Trimming stripped 4 bases from V and 4 bases from J, with 16 bases between. CDR3 bases: TGTGCCAGCTCACTCCCAAAGGCCGCGGGCACTGAAGCTTTCTTT. Its protein product is CASSLPKAAGTEAFF. The full variable domain, rest sourced from reference TRBV18 and TRBJ1-1, is NAGVMQNPRHLVRRRGQEARLRCSPMKGHSHVYWYRQLPEEGLKFMVYLQKENIIDESGMPKERFSAEFPKEGPSILRIQQVVRGDSAAYFCASSLPKAAGTEAFFGQGTRLTVV.

J is TRBJ2-3 and V is TRBV5-1; 13 positions match TRBD2. Losses at the gene ends were 2 bases for V and 5 bases for J; bases not matched to a gene: 5. Germline values: CDR1 SGHRS, CDR2 YFSETQ. This CDR3 contains 16 residues. The CDR3 loop is CASSLGTSGIVDTQYF. For the CDR3, the DNA is TGCGCCAGCAGCTTAGGGACTAGCGGGATAGTAGATACGCAGTATTTT.

Turning to this clone: Different DNA sequences within this sample yield the same CDR3. The genes are TRBV14 and TRBJ2-7; D perhaps matches TRBD2 (5 bases). Germline CDR1 SGHDN, CDR2 FVKESK. The CDR3 is 13 residues long. Trimming removed 9 bases from V and 1 base from J, with 13 bases in between. The CDR3 DNA is TGTGCCAGGGGAGCGGTCCTATCCTACGAGCAGTACTTC. This sequence encodes CARGAVLSYEQYF. The variable domain in full, completed from reference TRBV14 and TRBJ2-7, reads EAGVTQFPSHSVIEKGQTVTLRCDPISGHDNLYWYRRVMGKEIKFLLHFVKESKQDESGMPNNRFLAERTGGTYSTLKVQPAELEDSGVYFCARGAVLSYEQYFGPGTRLTVT.